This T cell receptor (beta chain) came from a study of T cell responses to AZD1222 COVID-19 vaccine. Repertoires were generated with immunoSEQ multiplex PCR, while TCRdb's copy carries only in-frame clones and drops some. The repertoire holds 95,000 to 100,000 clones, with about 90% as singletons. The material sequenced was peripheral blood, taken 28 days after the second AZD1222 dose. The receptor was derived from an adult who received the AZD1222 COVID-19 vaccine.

CDR3 in amino acids: CASKTGGGYGYTF. CDR3 nucleotide sequence: TGTGCCAGTAAAACAGGGGGCGGCTATGGCTACACCTTC. This rearrangement joins TRBV19 to TRBJ1-2, with 9 bases matching TRBD1. The CDR3 runs to 13 residues. CDR1 and CDR2 from the germline V gene are LNHDA and SQIVND (reference sequence). V was clipped by 7 bases and J by 4 bases; unmatched bases: 4.